The clone carrying this T cell receptor beta chain occurred a few times. The antigen is not known. Use of 60 Vbeta and 13 Jbeta primers characterized the PCR. TCRdb's copy holds only in-frame clones and misses some; the assay was immunoSEQ multiplex PCR. This repertoire shows about 170,000 clones, 76% found once; its top ten account for 0.7% to 0.8%. The CDR3 length is 17 residues. This sample is drawn from a study of cytomegalovirus exposure and HLA in healthy donors. Findings of the study overall: Serostatus for CMV was the only available immune exposure information. A later analysis by the authors found several of the most significant clusters apparently linked to common viral pathogens. The study assumed roughly uniform donor sequencing depth for presence/absence analyses.

V usage is TRBV21-1 and J usage is TRBJ2-1; TRBD2, the table's D call, was not compared with the DNA. TRBV21-1 is a documented pseudogene. Sequencing was done on a sample of PBMCs. The receptor was derived from a female donor in good health and CMV-seronegative. The DNA for the CDR3 is TGTGCCAGCCAGTCGCGGCCGTTCCAGAGCTCCTACAATGAGCAGTTCTTC. This codes for CASQSRPFQSSYNEQFF.